This TCR beta chain was observed in a study of blood T cells in healthy people across ages. There are a few counts of this clonotype. The second PCR ran about 6 to 11 cycles with a sample-barcoded 5' primer and J-beta primers. TCRdb used MiXCR to reprocess the 5' RACE reads, holding one entry per CDR3 protein. The sample includes about 1,500,000 distinct CDR3 sequences, approximately 40% of them seen just once. CDR1 and CDR2 from the germline V gene are SGHRS and YFSETQ. The CDR3 length is 15 residues. With 8 bases removed from V and 6 bases from J, the gap between germline ends came to 22 bases. The sequencing input was blood. This clonotype was obtained from a woman aged 18-35 years in good health. V usage is TRBV5-1 and J usage is TRBJ2-3; D perhaps matches TRBD1 (6 bases). The CDR3 is CASLKEPGDIDTQYF. CDR3 nucleotide sequence: TGCGCCAGTCTTAAGGAGCCAGGGGACATCGATACGCAGTATTTT.